The clone carrying this T cell receptor beta chain was seen more than once but under ten times. What it binds is unknown. The data originate from a study of T cell repertoires in cytomegalovirus infection. Study-level background: CMV infection together with matching HLA type was indicated by public TCR beta signatures.

Findings and limits, study-wide: It was HLA-C-restricted CMV-specific TCR beta clonotypes that dominated the response ex vivo.

CDR3 size: 15 residues. V gave up 0 bases and J gave up 5 bases; unmatched junction bases: 8. In germline, CDR1 is SQVTM, CDR2 ANQGSEA. Via MiXCR, TCRdb re-called the reads, giving one row per CDR3 protein. The sample has around 450,000 distinct CDR3 sequences; around 11% are singletons. The sequence was collected from a human donor in good health (CMV status not recorded). Some clones in this sample may be carry-over from other donors' samples. Sample: PBMCs. V and J are TRBV29-1 and TRBJ2-5, with 8 bases matching TRBD1. Written as DNA, the CDR3 is TGCAGCGTTGAAGATCCAGGGGGCGATTGGGAGACCCAGTACTTC. Its protein is CSVEDPGGDWETQYF.